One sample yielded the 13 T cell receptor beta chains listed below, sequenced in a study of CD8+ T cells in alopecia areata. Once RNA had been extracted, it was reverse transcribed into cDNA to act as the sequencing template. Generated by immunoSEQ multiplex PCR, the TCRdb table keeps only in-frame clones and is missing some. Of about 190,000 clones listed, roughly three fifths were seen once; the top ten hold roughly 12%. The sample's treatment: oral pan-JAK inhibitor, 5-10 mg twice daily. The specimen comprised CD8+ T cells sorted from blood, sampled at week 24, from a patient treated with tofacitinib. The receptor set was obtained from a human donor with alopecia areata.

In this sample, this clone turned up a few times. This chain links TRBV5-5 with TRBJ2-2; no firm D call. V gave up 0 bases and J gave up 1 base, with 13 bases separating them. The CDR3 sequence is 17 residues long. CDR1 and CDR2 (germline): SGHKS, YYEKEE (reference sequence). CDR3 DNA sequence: TGTGCCAGCAGCTTGGTAGGAGTTCACTTGAACACCGGGGAGCTGTTTTTT. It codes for CASSLVGVHLNTGELFF.

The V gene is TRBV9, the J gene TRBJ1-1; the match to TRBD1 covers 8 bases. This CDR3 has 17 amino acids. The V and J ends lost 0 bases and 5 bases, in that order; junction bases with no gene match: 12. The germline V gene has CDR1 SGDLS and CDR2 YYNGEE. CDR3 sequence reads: CASSVALGTGSTTEAFF. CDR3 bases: TGTGCCAGCAGCGTAGCCCTCGGGACAGGATCGACGACTGAAGCTTTCTTT.

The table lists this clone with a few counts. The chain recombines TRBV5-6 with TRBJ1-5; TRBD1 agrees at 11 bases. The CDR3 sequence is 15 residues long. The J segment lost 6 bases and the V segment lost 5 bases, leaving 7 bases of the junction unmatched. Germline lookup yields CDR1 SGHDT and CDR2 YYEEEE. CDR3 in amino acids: CASSPGTGGSQPQHF. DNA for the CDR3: TGTGCCAGCAGTCCCGGGACAGGGGGGAGTCAGCCCCAGCATTTT.

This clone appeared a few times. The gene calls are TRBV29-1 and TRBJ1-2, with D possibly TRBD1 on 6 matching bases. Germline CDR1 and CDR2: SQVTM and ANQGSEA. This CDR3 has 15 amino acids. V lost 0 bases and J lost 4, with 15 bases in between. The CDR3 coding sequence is TGCAGCGTTGAAGATGGGGGCGCGAAAAGCTATGGCTACACCTTC. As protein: CSVEDGGAKSYGYTF.

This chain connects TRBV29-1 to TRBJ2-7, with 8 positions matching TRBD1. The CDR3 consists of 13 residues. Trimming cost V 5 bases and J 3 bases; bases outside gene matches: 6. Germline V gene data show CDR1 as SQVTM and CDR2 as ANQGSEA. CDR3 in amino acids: CSVTSGQGYEQYF. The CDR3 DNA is TGCAGCGTTACGTCAGGACAGGGCTACGAGCAGTACTTC.

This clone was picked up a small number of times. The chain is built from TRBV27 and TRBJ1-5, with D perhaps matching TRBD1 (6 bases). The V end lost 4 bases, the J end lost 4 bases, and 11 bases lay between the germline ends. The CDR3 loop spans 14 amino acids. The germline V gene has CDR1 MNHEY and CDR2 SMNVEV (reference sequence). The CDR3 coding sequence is TGTGCCAGCAGTTCCTTACAGGGAAATCAGCCCCAGCATTTT. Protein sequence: CASSSLQGNQPQHF.

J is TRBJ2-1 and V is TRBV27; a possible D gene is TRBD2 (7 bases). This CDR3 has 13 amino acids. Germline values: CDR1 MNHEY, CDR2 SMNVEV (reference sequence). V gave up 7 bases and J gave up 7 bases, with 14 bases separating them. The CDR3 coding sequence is TGTGCCAGCACCCTCAGGGGAGGGAATGAGCAGTTCTTC. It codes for CASTLRGGNEQFF.

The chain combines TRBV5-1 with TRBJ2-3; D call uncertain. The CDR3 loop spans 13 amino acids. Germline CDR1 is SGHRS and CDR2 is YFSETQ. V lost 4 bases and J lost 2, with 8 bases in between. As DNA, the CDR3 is TGCGCCAGCAGCCCCTTTCCCACAGATACGCAGTATTTT. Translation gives CASSPFPTDTQYF.

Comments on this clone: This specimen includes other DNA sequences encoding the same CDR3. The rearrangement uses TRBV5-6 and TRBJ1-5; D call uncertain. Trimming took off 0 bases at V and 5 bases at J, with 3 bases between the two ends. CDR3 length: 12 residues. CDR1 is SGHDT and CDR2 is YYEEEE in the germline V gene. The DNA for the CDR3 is TGTGCCAGCAGCTTGGGGGATCAGCCCCAGCATTTT. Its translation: CASSLGDQPQHF.

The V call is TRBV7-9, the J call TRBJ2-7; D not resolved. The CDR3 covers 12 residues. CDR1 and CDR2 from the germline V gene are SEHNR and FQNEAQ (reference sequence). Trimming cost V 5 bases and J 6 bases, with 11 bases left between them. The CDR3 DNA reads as TGTGCCAGCAGCGTCGCCTTAGGCGAGCAGTACTTC. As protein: CASSVALGEQYF.

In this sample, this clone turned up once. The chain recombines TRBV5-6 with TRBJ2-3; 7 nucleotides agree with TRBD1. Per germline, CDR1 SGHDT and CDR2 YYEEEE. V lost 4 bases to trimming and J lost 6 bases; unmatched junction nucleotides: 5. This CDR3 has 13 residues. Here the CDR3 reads CASSIQGQDTQYF. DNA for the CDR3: TGTGCCAGCAGCATTCAGGGACAGGATACGCAGTATTTT.

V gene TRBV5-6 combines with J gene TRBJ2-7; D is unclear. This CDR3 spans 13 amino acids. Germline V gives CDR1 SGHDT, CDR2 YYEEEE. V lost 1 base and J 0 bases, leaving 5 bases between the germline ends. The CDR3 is CASSLFSSYEQYF. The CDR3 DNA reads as TGTGCCAGCAGCTTGTTTAGCTCCTACGAGCAGTACTTC. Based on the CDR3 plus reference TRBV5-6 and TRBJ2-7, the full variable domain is DAGVTQSPTHLIKTRGQQVTLRCSPKSGHDTVSWYQQALGQGPQFIFQYYEEEERQRGNFPDRFSGHQFPNYSSELNVNALLLGDSALYLCASSLFSSYEQYFGPGTRLTVT.

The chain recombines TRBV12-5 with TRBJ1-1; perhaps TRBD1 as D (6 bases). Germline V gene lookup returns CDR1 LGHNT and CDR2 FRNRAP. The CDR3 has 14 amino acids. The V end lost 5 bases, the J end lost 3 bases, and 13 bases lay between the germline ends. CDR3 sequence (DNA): TGTGCTAGTGGTGGCGGCAGGGGCGACACTGAAGCTTTCTTT. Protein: CASGGGRGDTEAFF. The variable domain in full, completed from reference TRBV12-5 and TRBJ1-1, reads DARVTQTPRHKVTEMGQEVTMRCQPILGHNTVFWYRQTMMQGLELLAYFRNRAPLDDSGMPKDRFSAEMPDATLATLKIQPSEPRDSAVYFCASGGGRGDTEAFFGQGTRLTVV.